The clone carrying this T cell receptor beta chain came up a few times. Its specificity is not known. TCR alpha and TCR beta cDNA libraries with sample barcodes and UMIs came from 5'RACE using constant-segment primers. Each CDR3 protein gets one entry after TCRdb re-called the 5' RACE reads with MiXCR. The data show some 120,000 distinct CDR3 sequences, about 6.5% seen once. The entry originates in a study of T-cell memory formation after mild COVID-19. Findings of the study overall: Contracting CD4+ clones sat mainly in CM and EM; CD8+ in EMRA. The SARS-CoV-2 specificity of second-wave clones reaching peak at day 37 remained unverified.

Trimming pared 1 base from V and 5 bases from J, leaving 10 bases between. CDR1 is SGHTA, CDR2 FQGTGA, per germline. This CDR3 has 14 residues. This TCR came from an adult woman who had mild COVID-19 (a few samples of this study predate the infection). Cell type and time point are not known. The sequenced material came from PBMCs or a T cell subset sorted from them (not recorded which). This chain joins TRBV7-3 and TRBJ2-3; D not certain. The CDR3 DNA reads TGTGCCAGCAGCTTAAATCACGGTGGAGATACGCAGTATTTT. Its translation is CASSLNHGGDTQYF. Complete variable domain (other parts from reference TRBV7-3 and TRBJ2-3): GAGVSQTPSNKVTEKGKYVELRCDPISGHTALYWYRQSLGQGPEFLIYFQGTGAADDSGLPNDRFFAVRPEGSVSTLKIQRTERGDSAVYLCASSLNHGGDTQYFGPGTRLTVL.